This is a list of T cell receptor beta chains from one sample in a study of T cell repertoires in cytomegalovirus infection. These receptors are not linked to any known antigen. TCRdb re-analysed the reads in MiXCR, keeping a single row per CDR3 protein. The table includes roughly 500,000 distinct CDR3 sequences, about 33% detected once. Material: cultured PBMCs, obtained from culture after CMV antigen stimulation. These receptors were obtained from a human donor in good health (CMV status not recorded). Some clones in this sample may be carry-over from other donors' samples. Each CDR3 is given without its conserved first and last residue. A D gene is named only where the DNA matches it firmly.

j_gene,d_gene,v_gene,CDR3aa
TRBJ2-7,NA,TRBV15,ATSTRGDSYEQY
TRBJ1-6,NA,TRBV12-3/TRBV12-4,ASSLEGELSPLH
TRBJ1-2,TRBD1,TRBV2,ASSGAGGNGYT
TRBJ1-2,TRBD1,TRBV28,ASTPGTGNYGYT
TRBJ2-1,TRBD2,TRBV25-1,ASSRASGHNEQF
TRBJ1-5,NA,TRBV6-6,ASSPQGPGQPQH
TRBJ2-2,TRBD2,TRBV7-8,ASSLLRGLAGGWSTGELF
TRBJ1-2,TRBD1,TRBV25-1,ASSESNTGGDGYT
TRBJ1-1,TRBD1,TRBV18,ASCRTGAEAF
TRBJ2-3,TRBD2,TRBV18,ASSPLAGASVADTQY
TRBJ2-3,TRBD2,TRBV28,ASSDSGLAPQY
TRBJ1-5,NA,TRBV12-3/TRBV12-4,ASSLDGGRVGNQPQH
TRBJ2-3,NA,TRBV6-5,ASSYSSRGPSTDTQY
TRBJ2-5,NA,TRBV28,ASSNRAQETQY
TRBJ1-2,TRBD1,TRBV20-1,SADRGRGYT
TRBJ2-5,NA,TRBV11-2,ASSRGYGQETQY
TRBJ1-1,NA,TRBV2,ASRMEGGVAF
TRBJ2-5,TRBD1,TRBV6-2/TRBV6-3,ASTSGTEETQY
TRBJ1-6,NA,TRBV4-1,ASSQGGTAGTLH
TRBJ2-7,NA,TRBV27,ASSLVGTRGGEQY
TRBJ2-1,TRBD2,TRBV28,ASSLSIAGSSYNEQF
TRBJ2-1,TRBD2,TRBV7-9,ASSPSGRAGNEQF
TRBJ2-5,TRBD2,TRBV20-1,SARNGGEKTQY
TRBJ1-2,NA,TRBV7-9,ASSFRTQNYGYT
TRBJ1-1,TRBD1,TRBV7-9,ASSPGQGMNTEAF
TRBJ2-1,NA,TRBV7-2,ASSPPGAYDNEQF
TRBJ2-2,TRBD1,TRBV5-6,ASSPIHGTGSRTGELF
TRBJ2-7,TRBD2,TRBV6-2/TRBV6-3,ASSYVNSGRFYEQY
TRBJ2-1,TRBD2,TRBV7-3,ASSLVPSGLPEQF